This record covers a single TCR beta chain. Its antigen is unknown. The data stem from a study of T cell responses to AZD1222 COVID-19 vaccine. Study-wide points: Most donors were white British and more were female, and clonal diversity was possibly underestimated. When two AZD1222 doses had been given, Spike-specific TCR breadth and depth rose.

Only in-frame clones appear in the TCRdb table, and some are missing; sequencing was by immunoSEQ multiplex PCR. The sample lists about 150,000 clones, roughly 92% occurring once. The material was peripheral blood, obtained on day 0 of AZD1222 vaccination. The receptor's source is an adult in good health.

In DNA, the CDR3 is TGTGCCAGCAGCTTATCGCGGAGTAGCGGGGTCTACGAGCAGTACTTC. It codes for CASSLSRSSGVYEQYF. The rearrangement joins TRBV7-2 to TRBJ2-7; 8 nucleotides align to TRBD2. CDR1 and CDR2 from the germline V gene are SGHTA and FQGNSA. The CDR3 is 16 residues long. Germline trimming cut 2 bases from V and 3 bases from J; bases unmatched to any gene: 9.